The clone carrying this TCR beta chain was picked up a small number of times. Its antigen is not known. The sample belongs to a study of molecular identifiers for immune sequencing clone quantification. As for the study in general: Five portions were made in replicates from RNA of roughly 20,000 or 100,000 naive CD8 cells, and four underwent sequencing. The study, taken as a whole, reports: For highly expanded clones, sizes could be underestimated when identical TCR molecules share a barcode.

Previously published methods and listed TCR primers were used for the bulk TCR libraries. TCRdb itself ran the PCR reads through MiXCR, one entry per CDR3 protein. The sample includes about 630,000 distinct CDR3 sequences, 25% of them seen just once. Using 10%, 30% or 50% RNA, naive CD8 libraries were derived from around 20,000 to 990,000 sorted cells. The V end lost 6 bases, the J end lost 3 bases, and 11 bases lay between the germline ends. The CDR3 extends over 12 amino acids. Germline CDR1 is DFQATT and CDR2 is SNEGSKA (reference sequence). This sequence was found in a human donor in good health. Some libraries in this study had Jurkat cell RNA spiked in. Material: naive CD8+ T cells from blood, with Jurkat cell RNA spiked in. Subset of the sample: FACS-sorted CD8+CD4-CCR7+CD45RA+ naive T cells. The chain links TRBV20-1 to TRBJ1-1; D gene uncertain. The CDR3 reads CSAHRGDTEAFF. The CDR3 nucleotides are TGCAGTGCCCACAGAGGTGACACTGAAGCTTTCTTT.